This T cell receptor beta chain was sequenced in a study of blood T cell repertoires in COVID-19. V lost 2 bases and J lost 0, with 16 bases in between. Germline values: CDR1 KGHSH, CDR2 LQKENI. CDR3 size: 17 residues. Data came from immunoSEQ multiplex PCR; TCRdb stores just in-frame clones and leaves some out. The sample includes 250,000 to 400,000 clones, 90% of them seen just once. The sample consisted of peripheral blood. The genes are TRBV18 and TRBJ1-1, with a possible D match to TRBD1 (6 bases). The source is a woman in her 30s with COVID-19, enrolled during active disease. The CDR3 sequence is CASSPRSGGGLNTEAFF. The CDR3 DNA is TGTGCCAGCTCACCAAGATCTGGTGGGGGCCTGAACACTGAAGCTTTCTTT.